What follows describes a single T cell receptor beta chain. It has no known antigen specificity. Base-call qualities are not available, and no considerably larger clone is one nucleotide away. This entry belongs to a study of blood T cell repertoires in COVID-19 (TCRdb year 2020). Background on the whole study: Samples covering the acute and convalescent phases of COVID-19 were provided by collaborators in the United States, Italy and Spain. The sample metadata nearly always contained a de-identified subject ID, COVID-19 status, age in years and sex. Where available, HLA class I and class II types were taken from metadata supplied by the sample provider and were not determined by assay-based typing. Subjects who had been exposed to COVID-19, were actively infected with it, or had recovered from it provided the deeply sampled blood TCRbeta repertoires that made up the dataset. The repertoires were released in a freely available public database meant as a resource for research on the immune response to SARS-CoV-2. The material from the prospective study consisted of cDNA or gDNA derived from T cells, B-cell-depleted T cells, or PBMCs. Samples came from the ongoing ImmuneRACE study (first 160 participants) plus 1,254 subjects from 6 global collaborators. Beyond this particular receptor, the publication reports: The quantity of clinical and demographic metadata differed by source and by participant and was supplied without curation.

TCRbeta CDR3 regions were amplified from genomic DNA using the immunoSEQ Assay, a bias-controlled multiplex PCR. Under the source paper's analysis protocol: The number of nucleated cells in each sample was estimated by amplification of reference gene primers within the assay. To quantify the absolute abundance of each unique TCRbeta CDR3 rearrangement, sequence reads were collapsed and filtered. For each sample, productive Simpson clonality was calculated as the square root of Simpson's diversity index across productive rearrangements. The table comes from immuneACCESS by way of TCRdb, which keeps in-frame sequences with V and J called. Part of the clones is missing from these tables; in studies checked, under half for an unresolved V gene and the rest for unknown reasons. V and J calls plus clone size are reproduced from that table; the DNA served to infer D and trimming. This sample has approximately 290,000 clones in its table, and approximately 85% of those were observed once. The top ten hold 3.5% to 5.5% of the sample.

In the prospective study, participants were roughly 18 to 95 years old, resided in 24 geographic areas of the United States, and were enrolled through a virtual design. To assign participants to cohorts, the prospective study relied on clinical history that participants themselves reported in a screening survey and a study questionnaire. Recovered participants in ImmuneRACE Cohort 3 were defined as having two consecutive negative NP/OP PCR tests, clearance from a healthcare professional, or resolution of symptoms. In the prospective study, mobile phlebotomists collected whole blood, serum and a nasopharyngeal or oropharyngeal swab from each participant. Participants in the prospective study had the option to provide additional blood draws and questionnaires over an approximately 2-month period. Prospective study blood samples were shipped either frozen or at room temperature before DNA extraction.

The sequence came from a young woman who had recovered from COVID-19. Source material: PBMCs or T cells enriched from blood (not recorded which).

The nucleotide sequence reads TGCGCCAGCAGCTTGGGGGACAGGGGGAACTATGGCTACACCTTC. This translates into CASSLGDRGNYGYTF. The V and J segments used are TRBV5-1 and TRBJ1-2; 11 bases in the junction line up with TRBD1. V lost 0 bases and J lost 2 bases, and the count of bases not matched to a germline gene is 0. CDR1 and CDR2 were assigned from the germline V gene as SGHRS and YFSETQ. From the cysteine through the phenylalanine, the CDR3 covers 15 amino acids. CDR3 DNA is the only sequence kept; it has 45 bases, read in frame from the first base.